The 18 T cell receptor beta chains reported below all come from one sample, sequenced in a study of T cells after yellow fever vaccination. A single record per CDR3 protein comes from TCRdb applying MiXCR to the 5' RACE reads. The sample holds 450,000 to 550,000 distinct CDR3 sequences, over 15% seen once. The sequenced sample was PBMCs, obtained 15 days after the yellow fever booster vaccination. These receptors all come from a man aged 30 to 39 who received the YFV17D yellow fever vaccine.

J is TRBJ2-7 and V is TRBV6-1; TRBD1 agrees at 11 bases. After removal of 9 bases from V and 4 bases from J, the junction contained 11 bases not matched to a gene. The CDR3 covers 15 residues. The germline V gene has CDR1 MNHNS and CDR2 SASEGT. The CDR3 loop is CASRDRGFLGYEQYF. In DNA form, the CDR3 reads TGTGCCAGTCGGGACAGGGGGTTTTTGGGATACGAGCAGTACTTC.

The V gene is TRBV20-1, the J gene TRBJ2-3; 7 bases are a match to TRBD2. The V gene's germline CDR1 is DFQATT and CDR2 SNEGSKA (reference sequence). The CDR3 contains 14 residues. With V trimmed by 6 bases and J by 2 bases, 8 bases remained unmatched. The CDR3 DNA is TGCAGTGCCACGGATAGCGGGTACACAGATACGCAGTATTTT. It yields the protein CSATDSGYTDTQYF.

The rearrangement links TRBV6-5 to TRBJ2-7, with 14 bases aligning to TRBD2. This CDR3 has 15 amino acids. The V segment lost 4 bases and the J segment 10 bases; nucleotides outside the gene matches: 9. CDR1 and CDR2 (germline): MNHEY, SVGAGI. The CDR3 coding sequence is TGTGCCAGCAGTTTAAAGGGACTAGCGGGAGAAGTCCAGTACTTC. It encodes CASSLKGLAGEVQYF.

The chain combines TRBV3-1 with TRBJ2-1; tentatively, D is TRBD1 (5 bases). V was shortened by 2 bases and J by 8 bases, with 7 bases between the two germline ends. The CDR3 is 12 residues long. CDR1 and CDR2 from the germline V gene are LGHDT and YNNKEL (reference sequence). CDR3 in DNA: TGTGCCAGCAGCCAACTAGGGGATGAGCAGTTCTTC. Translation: CASSQLGDEQFF.

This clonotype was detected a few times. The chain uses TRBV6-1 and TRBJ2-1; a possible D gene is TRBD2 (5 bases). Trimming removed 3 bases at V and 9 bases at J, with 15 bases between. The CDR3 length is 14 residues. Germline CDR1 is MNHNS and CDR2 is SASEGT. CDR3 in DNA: TGTGCCAGCAGTGACGCAGGACTTGAGACTGAGCAGTTCTTC. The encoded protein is CASSDAGLETEQFF.

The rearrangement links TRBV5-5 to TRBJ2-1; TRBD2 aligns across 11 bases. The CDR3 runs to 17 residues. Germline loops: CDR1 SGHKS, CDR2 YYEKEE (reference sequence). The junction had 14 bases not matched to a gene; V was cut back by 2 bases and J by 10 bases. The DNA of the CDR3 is TGTGCCAGCAGCTTTCCCTGGGGTAGCGGGAGGGGCAGAGAGCAGTTCTTC. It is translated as CASSFPWGSGRGREQFF.

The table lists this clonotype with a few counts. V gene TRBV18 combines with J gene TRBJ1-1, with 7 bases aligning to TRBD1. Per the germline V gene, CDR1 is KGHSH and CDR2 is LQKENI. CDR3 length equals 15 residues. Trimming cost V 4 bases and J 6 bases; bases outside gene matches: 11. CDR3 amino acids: CASSLPQGRRPEAFF. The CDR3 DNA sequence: TGTGCCAGCTCACTCCCACAGGGGAGGAGGCCTGAAGCTTTCTTT.

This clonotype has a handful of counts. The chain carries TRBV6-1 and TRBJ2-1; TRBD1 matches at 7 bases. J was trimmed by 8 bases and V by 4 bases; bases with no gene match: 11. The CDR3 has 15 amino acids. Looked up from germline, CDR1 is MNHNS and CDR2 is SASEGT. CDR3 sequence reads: CASSATGKSWDEQFF. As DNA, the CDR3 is TGTGCCAGCAGTGCGACAGGGAAGAGTTGGGATGAGCAGTTCTTC.

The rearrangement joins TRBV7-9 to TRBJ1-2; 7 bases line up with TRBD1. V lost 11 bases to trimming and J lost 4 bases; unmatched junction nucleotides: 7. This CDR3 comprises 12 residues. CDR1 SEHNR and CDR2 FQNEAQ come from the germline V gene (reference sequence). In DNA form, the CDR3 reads TGTGCCTCCTGGGGACAGAGCTATGGCTACACCTTC. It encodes CASWGQSYGYTF.

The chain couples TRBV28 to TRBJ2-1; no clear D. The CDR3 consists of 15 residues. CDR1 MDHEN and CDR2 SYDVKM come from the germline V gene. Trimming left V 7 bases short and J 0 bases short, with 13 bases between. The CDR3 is CASNLIPNSYNEQFF. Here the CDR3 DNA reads TGTGCCAGCAACCTTATACCGAACTCCTACAATGAGCAGTTCTTC.

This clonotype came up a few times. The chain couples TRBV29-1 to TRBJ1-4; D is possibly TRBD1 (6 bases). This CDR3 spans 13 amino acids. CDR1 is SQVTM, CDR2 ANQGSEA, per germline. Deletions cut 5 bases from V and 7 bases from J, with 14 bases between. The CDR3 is CSVLQGSSEKLFF. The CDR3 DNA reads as TGCAGCGTTCTACAGGGCTCGAGTGAAAAACTGTTTTTT.

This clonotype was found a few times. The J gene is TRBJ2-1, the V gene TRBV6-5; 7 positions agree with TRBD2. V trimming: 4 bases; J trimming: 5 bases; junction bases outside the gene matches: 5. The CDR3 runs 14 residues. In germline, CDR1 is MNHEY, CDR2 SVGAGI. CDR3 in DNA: TGTGCCAGCAGTTTTCTAGCGGAGAACAATGAGCAGTTCTTC. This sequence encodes CASSFLAENNEQFF.

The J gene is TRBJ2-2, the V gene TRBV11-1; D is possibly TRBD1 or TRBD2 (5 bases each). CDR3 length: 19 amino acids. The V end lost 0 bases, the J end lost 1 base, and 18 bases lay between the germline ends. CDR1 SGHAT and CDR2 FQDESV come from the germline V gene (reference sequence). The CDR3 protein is CASSLARMGTTKNTGELFF. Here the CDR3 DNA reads TGTGCCAGCAGCTTAGCGAGGATGGGGACCACGAAGAACACCGGGGAGCTGTTTTTT.

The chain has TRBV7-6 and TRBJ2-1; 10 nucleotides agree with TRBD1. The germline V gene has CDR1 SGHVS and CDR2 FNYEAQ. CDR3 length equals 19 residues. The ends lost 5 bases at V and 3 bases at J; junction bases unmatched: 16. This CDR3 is CASSQAPGQGSGYYNEQFF. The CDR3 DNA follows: TGTGCCAGCAGCCAGGCACCGGGACAGGGGTCTGGGTACTACAATGAGCAGTTCTTC.

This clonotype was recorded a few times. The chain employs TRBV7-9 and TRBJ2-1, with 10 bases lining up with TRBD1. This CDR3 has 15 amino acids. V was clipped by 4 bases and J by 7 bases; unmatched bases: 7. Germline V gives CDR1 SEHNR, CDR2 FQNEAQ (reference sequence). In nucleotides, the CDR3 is TGTGCCAGCAGCTGGGGACAGGGGATAGGGAATGAGCAGTTCTTC. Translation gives CASSWGQGIGNEQFF.

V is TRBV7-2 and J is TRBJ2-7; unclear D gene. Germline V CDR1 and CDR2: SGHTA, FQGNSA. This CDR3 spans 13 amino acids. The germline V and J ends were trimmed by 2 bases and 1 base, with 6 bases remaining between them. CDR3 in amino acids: CASSLQISYEQYF. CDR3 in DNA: TGTGCCAGCAGCTTACAGATATCCTACGAGCAGTACTTC.

CDR3 sequence reads: CAWVRRDRLYEQYF. The CDR3 nucleotides are TGTGCCTGGGTGAGAAGGGACAGACTCTACGAGCAGTACTTC. The chain carries TRBV30 and TRBJ2-7, with 7 bases aligning to TRBD1. With V trimmed by 5 bases and J by 3 bases, 10 bases remained unmatched. Germline-derived CDR1 and CDR2 are GTSNPN and SVGIG (reference sequence). CDR3 length equals 14 residues.

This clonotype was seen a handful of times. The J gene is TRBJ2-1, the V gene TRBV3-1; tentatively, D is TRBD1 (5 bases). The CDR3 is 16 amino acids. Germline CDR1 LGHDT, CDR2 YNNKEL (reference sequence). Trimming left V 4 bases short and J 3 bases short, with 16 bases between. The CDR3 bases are TGTGCCAGCAGCCTACCCTCAGGGTTTGGCTACAATGAGCAGTTCTTC. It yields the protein CASSLPSGFGYNEQFF.